This T cell receptor (beta chain) is from a study of cytomegalovirus exposure and HLA in healthy donors. In the study overall: In an early release, HLA-typed donors contributed about 80 million unique TCR sequences.

As to this clone: Other DNA sequences in this specimen translate into the identical CDR3.

This CDR3 is built from 15 residues. V lost 5 bases and J lost 4, with 15 bases in between. Germline V gene sequence: CDR1 SGHVS, CDR2 FNYEAQ. The PCR ran on 60 Vbeta and 13 Jbeta primers. Data came from immunoSEQ multiplex PCR; TCRdb stores just in-frame clones and leaves some out. The sample yields approximately 160,000 clones, 65% to 85% seen once. V is TRBV7-6 and J is TRBJ1-3; D possibly corresponds to TRBD1 (5 bases). The source is a woman between 45 and 65 years old in good health and CMV-seropositive. Material: PBMCs. The CDR3 DNA reads as TGTGCCAGCAGCCCTACTCAGGGCTTCGGAAACACCATATATTTT. It specifies CASSPTQGFGNTIYF.